This T cell receptor beta chain was found in a study of T cell responses to AZD1222 COVID-19 vaccine. On the study more broadly: Some second doses came at about 4 weeks and others at about 12 weeks; these were pooled.

Comments on this clone: Its antigen is undetermined.

The germline gives CDR1 MNHEY, CDR2 SMNVEV (reference sequence). Trimming took off 4 bases at V and 2 bases at J, with 20 bases between the two ends. The CDR3 length is 17 residues. Study observations and caveats: The donors showed a predominance of white British ancestry and of females, with possible underestimation of clonal diversity.

Measured with immunoSEQ multiplex PCR; TCRdb has only the in-frame clones, and not every one. The table has approximately 260,000 clones, about 92% seen once. V is TRBV27 and J is TRBJ2-5; D gene ambiguous. The sequence came from an adult in good health. Sequences were derived from peripheral blood, sampled on day 0 of AZD1222 vaccination. In DNA form, the CDR3 reads TGTGCCAGCAGTTCGGGCCGGCTCCACGGTCGGCAAGAGACCCAGTACTTC. Residues: CASSSGRLHGRQETQYF.